This TCR beta chain emerged from a study of T cells in Graves' hyperthyroidism and ophthalmopathy. This clonotype was seen repeatedly, ten times or more. Its target is not known. Study results and caveats: The majority of expanded thyroid clonotypes above 0.001 also appeared in blood.

The investigators amplified TCR beta CDR3 regions from RNA transcripts. HTBI primers were used for first-round RT-PCR of the TCR CDR3. MiXCR was run by TCRdb on the multiplex PCR reads, yielding one entry per CDR3 protein. The data hold roughly 240,000 distinct CDR3 sequences, with more than 20% observed a single time. CDR1 and CDR2 from the germline V gene are LGHNA and YNFKEQ. The CDR3 sequence is 16 residues long. Trimming removed 0 bases at V and 8 bases at J, with 19 bases between. Diagnosis relied on clinical symptoms, serum thyroxine and TRAb, thyroid ultrasound and orbital computed tomography.

The chain carries TRBV4-2 and TRBJ1-2; D is ambiguous. This TCR came from a middle-aged woman with Graves' ophthalmopathy. The sequencing input was blood. The CDR3 DNA reads TGTGCCAGCAGCCAAGATAAGGGCCAGCGTGCCGTCGGCTACACCTTC. This sequence encodes CASSQDKGQRAVGYTF.